This TCR beta chain is drawn from a study of breast tumors, draining lymph nodes, adjacent tissues. Study findings and constraints: The lymph node origin of tumor T cells was framed as consistent with a hypothesis, not demonstrated. Compared with lymph nodes, tumors were less diverse; compared with nontumor tissue, more.

One entry per CDR3 protein results from TCRdb running MiXCR on the multiplex PCR reads. The repertoire holds around 130,000 distinct CDR3 sequences, roughly 33% seen once, with less than 2.5% in the top ten. Germline-derived CDR1 and CDR2 are SGHRS and YFSETQ. Trimming removed 4 bases at V and 1 base at J, with 14 bases between. The length of the CDR3 is 15 residues. Breast cancer patients provided tissue from their axillary draining lymph nodes. About this clonotype itself: The antigen is unknown.

The V call is TRBV5-1, the J call TRBJ1-1; D call uncertain. The receptor comes from a female donor with breast cancer. Some clones in this sample may be carry-over from other donors' samples. The sample taken for sequencing was axillary lymph node tissue. The DNA of the CDR3 is TGCGCCAGCAGCAGAAAGATAGGGCCGAACACTGAAGCTTTCTTT. Its protein is CASSRKIGPNTEAFF.